The entry that follows covers one T cell receptor (beta chain) sequence. This clone was observed a handful of times. Its target antigen remains unknown. One base away there is no much larger clone; base qualities are not given. This entry belongs to a study of T cell changes during pregnancy in multiple sclerosis (dated by TCRdb to about 2019). Regarding the study in general: In women with multiple sclerosis, the researchers looked at how the T cell repertoire shifted as pregnancy progressed.

The CDR3 spans 15 residues, from the cysteine through the phenylalanine. The retained sequence is limited to the CDR3, 45 bases, with the frame set at the first base. From V the trimming removes 1 base and from J it removes 4 bases, while the gene matches leave 4 bases of the junction unaccounted for. The CDR1 and CDR2 encoded by the germline V gene (reference sequence) are SGHNT and YYREEE. The library came from the immunoSEQ multiplex PCR assay. TCRdb obtained this table from immuneACCESS and retained in-frame rearrangements with V and J assigned. These tables miss some clones; where compared with another copy, unresolved V genes account for less than half of the shortfall, and the remainder is unexplained. This sample gives just under 40,000 clones in total; 90% of them show up just once. The top ten clones comprise over 0.4% of the sample.

Sequencing was performed on CD4+ T cells from peripheral blood mononuclear cells, taken in the first trimester of pregnancy. The chain is made from TRBV5-4 and TRBJ2-2; TRBD2 matches 7 bases in the middle. This receptor was obtained from a female donor in good health, enrolled as a control in a pregnancy study. The DNA sequence is given as TGTGCCAGCAGCTTGACTAGCGTCACCACCGGGGAGCTGTTTTTT. It translates as CASSLTSVTTGELFF.